This TCR beta chain derives from a study of T cell responses to AZD1222 COVID-19 vaccine (dated by TCRdb to the early 2020s). Regarding the research as a whole: AZD1222 recipients given second doses at about 4 weeks or at about 12 weeks were pooled, since spike-specific TCR depth and breadth were not found to differ between the two schedules. A total of 233 trial participants underwent TCR sequencing, of whom about 210 had received two doses of AZD1222 and 26 had received two doses of the MenACWY control vaccine. Trial participants were enrolled into age subgroups of 18-55, 56-69 and 70-plus years, which contained around 150, 29 and 61 TCR-sequenced participants, respectively.

Based on the germline V gene, the CDR1 and CDR2 sequences are SQVTM and ANQGSEA. Germline trimming: 3 bases from V, 5 bases from J; junction bases outside gene matches: 13. Reading from cysteine to phenylalanine, the CDR3 counts 18 amino acids. The sequence is cut down to CDR3 DNA, 54 bases in frame from base 1. The CDR3 regions of human TCRbeta chains were analyzed by immunosequencing. Per the authors' processing: Repertoire TCRs were matched against a reference library of SARS-CoV-2-specific TCRs generated with the MIRA antigen-specificity platform. Breadth meant the fraction of unique TCRs that were SARS-CoV-2-associated, whereas depth meant the fraction of total T cells that were SARS-CoV-2-associated. Using the MIRA data, each spike-specific TCR was assigned both to the spike region to which the TCR was reactive and to a CD4 or CD8 class. Log10-transformed breadth and depth values were compared by one-way ANOVA with Sidak's multiple comparisons tests. In its TCRdb copy, this immuneACCESS table keeps in-frame sequences only and misses some clones. Where compared with another copy, unresolved V genes explain less than half of these, and the others have no known cause. The D gene and trimming were derived from the DNA, and the V and J assignments and clone size from that table. Here the sample has some 100,000 clones; more than 75% occur a single time. Together, the top ten hold 22% of the sample.

Within its sample, this clone is medium-sized (0.01 to 0.1%). Its antigen has not been determined. The input lacks base qualities; no much larger clone sits a single base away. The sample's time point label, decoded: baseline before first vaccination. Samples from vaccinated people were obtained from the UK trials COV001 and COV002, which included a single-blind randomized controlled phase 2/3 trial of AZD1222 (ChAdOx1 nCoV-19) in healthy adults. For TCRbeta chain sequencing, PBMC samples were collected from trial participants at day 0 and at day 28 after the second dose. Results the study describes overall, beyond this receptor: After two AZD1222 doses, both the breadth and the depth of spike-specific TCRs were significantly higher than at day 0 and than in MenACWY recipients. Participants were mostly white British, with more females than males. The authors suggested clonal diversity may have been underestimated. The vaccine-associated CD4 TCRs covered the entire spike protein, and the dominant responses fell in regions 160-218 and 743-854. Conclusions about previously exposed vaccinees are limited because only 6 or 7 AZD1222 recipients were SARS-CoV-2 seropositive at baseline. In the small 56-69-year group, the increase in depth fell short of significance, most likely because of low power. Because no day 14 peak-response samples were available, repertoires were characterized only after the peak T cell response. Reportedly, close to half of the unique spike-specific TCRs recognized epitopes lying outside the regions that are mutated in the B.1.351 and B.1.1.7 variants.

The sequencing here drew on peripheral blood, taken on day 0 of AZD1222 vaccination. The sequence was obtained from an adult in good health. The chain uses TRBV29-1 and TRBJ2-2, with 12 central nucleotides matching TRBD2. Here is the DNA: TGCAGCGTTGATCGACTAGCGGGGGTGAAACAATGGACCGGGGAGCTGTTTTTT. Translated, this is CSVDRLAGVKQWTGELFF.